A single sample gave rise to the 7 T cell receptor beta chains below, sequenced in a study of cytomegalovirus exposure and HLA in healthy donors. The PCR used 60 Vbeta and 13 Jbeta primers. Using immunoSEQ multiplex PCR, the repertoire was profiled, and TCRdb retains in-frame clones only, with some absent. The data hold about 120,000 clones, with approximately 81% observed a single time. The sequencing sample was made of PBMCs. The origin of the receptors is a woman between 40 and 50 years old in good health and CMV-seronegative.

This chain links TRBV5-4 with TRBJ2-2; 9 nucleotides agree with TRBD2. J was trimmed by 0 bases and V by 4 bases; bases with no gene match: 10. Germline CDR1 SGHNT, CDR2 YYREEE (reference sequence). There are 18 residues in the CDR3. CDR3 loop: CASSPRLAGGPNTGELFF. CDR3 nucleotides: TGTGCCAGCAGCCCGCGATTGGCGGGAGGGCCGAACACCGGGGAGCTGTTTTTT.

This chain links TRBV7-9 with TRBJ2-5, with 13 nucleotides matching TRBD2. The J segment lost 0 bases and the V segment lost 1 base, leaving 2 bases of the junction unmatched. CDR1 SEHNR and CDR2 FQNEAQ come from the germline V gene (reference sequence). The CDR3 covers 17 residues. CDR3 bases: TGTGCCAGCAGCTTAGGGACTAGCGGGGGCAACCAAGAGACCCAGTACTTC. The encoded protein is CASSLGTSGGNQETQYF.

This clone was recorded a few times. This chain links TRBV6-6 with TRBJ2-7; D is ambiguous. CDR1 MNHNY and CDR2 SVGAGI come from the germline V gene (reference sequence). The V and J ends lost 6 bases and 3 bases respectively, with 9 bases between them. CDR3 length equals 12 residues. The CDR3 nucleotides are TGTGCCAGCAGCAACGACAACTACGAGCAGTACTTC. Protein: CASSNDNYEQYF.

The chain carries TRBV6-6 and TRBJ1-4; D unclear. The CDR3 has 14 residues. V was trimmed by 5 bases and J by 0 bases, leaving 7 bases between them. CDR1 and CDR2 (germline): MNHNY, SVGAGI (reference sequence). CDR3 bases: TGTGCCAGCAGTAGGACTTCAACTAATGAAAAACTGTTTTTT. It translates to CASSRTSTNEKLFF.

This sequence joins TRBV7-2 and TRBJ1-5, with D perhaps TRBD1 (6 bases). The germline V and J ends were trimmed by 5 bases and 1 base, with 15 bases remaining between them. Germline V gene lookup returns CDR1 SGHTA and CDR2 FQGNSA. CDR3 length: 16 amino acids. CDR3 in DNA: TGTGCCAGCAGCCCCAACAGGGCTGGAAGCAATCAGCCCCAGCATTTT. This codes for CASSPNRAGSNQPQHF.

The V call is TRBV4-3, the J call TRBJ2-1; 8 nucleotides line up with TRBD1. Losses at the gene ends were 5 bases for V and 9 bases for J; bases not matched to a gene: 6. Per germline, CDR1 LGHNA and CDR2 YSLEER. The CDR3 sequence is 13 residues long. CDR3 sequence: CASSSLQGGEQFF. The CDR3, as DNA: TGCGCCAGCAGCAGCTTACAGGGGGGTGAGCAGTTCTTC.

The chain recombines TRBV6-1 with TRBJ1-1, with TRBD1 matching 7 bases. Germline V gene lookup returns CDR1 MNHNS and CDR2 SASEGT. The CDR3 length is 13 residues. Germline trimming cut 2 bases from V and 8 bases from J; bases unmatched to any gene: 5. CDR3 bases: TGTGCCAGCAGTGAATTTAGGGGACAGGAAGCTTTCTTT. This translates into CASSEFRGQEAFF.